A single sample is the source of the 14 T cell receptor beta chains below, sequenced in a study of siplizumab effects on memory and regulatory T cells. The assay was immunoSEQ multiplex PCR, and TCRdb's table has in-frame clones only and misses some. The sample shows roughly 100,000 clones, 93% of them seen only once. The sample consisted of Tregs sorted from blood. All receptors come from a human donor in good health.

V and J are TRBV7-2 and TRBJ1-5; tentative D call: TRBD1 (6 bases). CDR1 and CDR2 from the germline V gene are SGHTA and FQGNSA. Trimming took 2 bases from V and 4 from J, leaving 9 bases between them. This CDR3 spans 14 amino acids. The CDR3 DNA follows: TGTGCCAGCAGCTTATCACAGGGAAATCAGCCCCAGCATTTT. It is translated as CASSLSQGNQPQHF.

The genes are TRBV18 and TRBJ1-3; D not certain. This CDR3 has 12 amino acids. V lost 10 bases and J 6 bases, leaving 13 bases between the germline ends. Germline V gives CDR1 KGHSH, CDR2 LQKENI. CDR3 nucleotide sequence: TGTGCCACCGCCTTCTTTGAAAACACCATATATTTT. Its protein product is CATAFFENTIYF. Combining the CDR3 with reference TRBV18 and TRBJ1-3 gives the whole variable domain NAGVMQNPRHLVRRRGQEARLRCSPMKGHSHVYWYRQLPEEGLKFMVYLQKENIIDESGMPKERFSAEFPKEGPSILRIQQVVRGDSAAYFCATAFFENTIYFGEGSWLTVV.

J is TRBJ1-3 and V is TRBV4-1; 9 bases agree with TRBD1. Germline assignment: CDR1 MGHRA and CDR2 YSYEKL. The ends lost 4 bases at V and 4 bases at J; junction bases unmatched: 14. CDR3 length: 18 amino acids. The CDR3 DNA reads TGCGCCAGCAGCCCTATACAAGAGCTCGGGACAGGGGGAAACACCATATATTTT. It codes for CASSPIQELGTGGNTIYF.

The genes are TRBV7-2 and TRBJ1-5; D unclear. The CDR3 consists of 14 residues. V was pared by 5 bases and J by 5 bases, with 13 bases between. Looked up from germline, CDR1 is SGHTA and CDR2 is FQGNSA. CDR3 DNA: TGTGCCAGCAGCCCAGAACCTTGGGATCAGCCCCAGCATTTT. This sequence encodes CASSPEPWDQPQHF.

The V gene is TRBV19, the J gene TRBJ2-2; maybe TRBD1 (6 bases). CDR1 LNHDA and CDR2 SQIVND come from the germline V gene (reference sequence). Trimming stripped 8 bases from V and 7 bases from J, with 20 bases between. The CDR3 sequence is 15 residues long. The CDR3 DNA reads TGTGCCAGTCTTCCCCGGCAGGGGACCATCGGGGAGCTGTTTTTT. This sequence encodes CASLPRQGTIGELFF.

The J gene is TRBJ2-1, the V gene TRBV7-3, with 9 bases that match TRBD1. Germline V CDR1 and CDR2: SGHTA, FQGTGA. Germline trimming cut 2 bases from V and 7 bases from J; bases unmatched to any gene: 6. This CDR3 region has 15 residues. CDR3 amino acids: CASSLHTGGWNEQFF. The CDR3, as DNA: TGTGCCAGCAGCTTACATACAGGGGGCTGGAATGAGCAGTTCTTC.

The chain has TRBV2 and TRBJ2-7; possibly TRBD1 for D (5 bases). Germline lookup yields CDR1 SNHLY and CDR2 FYNNEI. Trimming cost V 6 bases and J 6 bases, with 12 bases left between them. The length of the CDR3 is 12 residues. CDR3 sequence reads: CASRDIRAEQYF. The DNA of the CDR3 is TGTGCCAGCAGAGACATCAGGGCCGAGCAGTACTTC.

The chain is built from TRBV6-5 and TRBJ2-1; no definite D call. Germline V gene sequence: CDR1 MNHEY, CDR2 SVGAGI. Trimming left V 6 bases short and J 6 bases short, with 9 bases between. The CDR3 loop spans 12 amino acids. CDR3 amino acids: CASRDPVNEQFF. Here the CDR3 DNA reads TGTGCCAGCAGAGATCCCGTCAATGAGCAGTTCTTC.

This chain links TRBV6-1 with TRBJ2-3, with 9 bases aligning to TRBD1. V gave up 10 bases and J gave up 4 bases; unmatched junction bases: 12. Germline V gene lookup returns CDR1 MNHNS and CDR2 SASEGT. The CDR3 has 15 residues. The CDR3 loop reads CATRNRDRVADTQYF. CDR3 nucleotides: TGTGCCACCCGGAACCGGGACAGGGTGGCAGATACGCAGTATTTT.

This rearrangement joins TRBV6-8 to TRBJ2-1, with a tentative D call TRBD1 (6 bases). The CDR3 is 15 residues long. Deletions cut 6 bases from V and 5 bases from J, with 17 bases between. Germline CDR1 MNHGY, CDR2 SAAAGT. The CDR3 loop is CASSPDSWSNNEQFF. DNA of the CDR3: TGTGCCAGCAGCCCGGACAGTTGGAGTAACAATGAGCAGTTCTTC.

The chain joins TRBV4-2 to TRBJ2-5, with 7 bases that match TRBD1. The CDR3 is 14 residues long. J was trimmed by 7 bases and V by 4 bases; bases with no gene match: 9. Looked up from germline, CDR1 is LGHNA and CDR2 is YNFKEQ. CDR3 in amino acids: CASSRGTVHSTQYF. The CDR3 bases are TGTGCCAGCAGCCGAGGGACAGTCCACTCGACCCAGTACTTC.

The chain couples TRBV19 to TRBJ2-1; a possible D gene is TRBD1 (6 bases). CDR1 LNHDA and CDR2 SQIVND come from the germline V gene (reference sequence). The CDR3 extends over 14 amino acids. The V gene lost 1 base and the J gene lost 2 bases, with 6 bases spanning the gap. The CDR3 loop reads CASSIGTAYNEQFF. CDR3 nucleotide sequence: TGTGCCAGTAGTATAGGGACAGCCTACAATGAGCAGTTCTTC.

The count of this clone is one. The rearrangement uses TRBV12-2 and TRBJ1-3. TRBV12-2 corresponds to a pseudogene. The CDR3 totals 17 residues. The CDR3 region has the DNA TGTGCAAGTCGCTTACCCACCGACTCCATCTCTGGAAACACCATATATTTT. This codes for CASRLPTDSISGNTIYF.

The chain carries TRBV12-5 and TRBJ2-1; D remains ambiguous. CDR1 is LGHNT and CDR2 is FRNRAP in the germline V gene. V was cut by 1 base and J by 8 bases, with 6 bases left in between. The CDR3 sequence is 12 residues long. The DNA for the CDR3 is TGTGCTAGTGGTTTGGGCCCCCATGAGCAGTTCTTC. Protein product: CASGLGPHEQFF.